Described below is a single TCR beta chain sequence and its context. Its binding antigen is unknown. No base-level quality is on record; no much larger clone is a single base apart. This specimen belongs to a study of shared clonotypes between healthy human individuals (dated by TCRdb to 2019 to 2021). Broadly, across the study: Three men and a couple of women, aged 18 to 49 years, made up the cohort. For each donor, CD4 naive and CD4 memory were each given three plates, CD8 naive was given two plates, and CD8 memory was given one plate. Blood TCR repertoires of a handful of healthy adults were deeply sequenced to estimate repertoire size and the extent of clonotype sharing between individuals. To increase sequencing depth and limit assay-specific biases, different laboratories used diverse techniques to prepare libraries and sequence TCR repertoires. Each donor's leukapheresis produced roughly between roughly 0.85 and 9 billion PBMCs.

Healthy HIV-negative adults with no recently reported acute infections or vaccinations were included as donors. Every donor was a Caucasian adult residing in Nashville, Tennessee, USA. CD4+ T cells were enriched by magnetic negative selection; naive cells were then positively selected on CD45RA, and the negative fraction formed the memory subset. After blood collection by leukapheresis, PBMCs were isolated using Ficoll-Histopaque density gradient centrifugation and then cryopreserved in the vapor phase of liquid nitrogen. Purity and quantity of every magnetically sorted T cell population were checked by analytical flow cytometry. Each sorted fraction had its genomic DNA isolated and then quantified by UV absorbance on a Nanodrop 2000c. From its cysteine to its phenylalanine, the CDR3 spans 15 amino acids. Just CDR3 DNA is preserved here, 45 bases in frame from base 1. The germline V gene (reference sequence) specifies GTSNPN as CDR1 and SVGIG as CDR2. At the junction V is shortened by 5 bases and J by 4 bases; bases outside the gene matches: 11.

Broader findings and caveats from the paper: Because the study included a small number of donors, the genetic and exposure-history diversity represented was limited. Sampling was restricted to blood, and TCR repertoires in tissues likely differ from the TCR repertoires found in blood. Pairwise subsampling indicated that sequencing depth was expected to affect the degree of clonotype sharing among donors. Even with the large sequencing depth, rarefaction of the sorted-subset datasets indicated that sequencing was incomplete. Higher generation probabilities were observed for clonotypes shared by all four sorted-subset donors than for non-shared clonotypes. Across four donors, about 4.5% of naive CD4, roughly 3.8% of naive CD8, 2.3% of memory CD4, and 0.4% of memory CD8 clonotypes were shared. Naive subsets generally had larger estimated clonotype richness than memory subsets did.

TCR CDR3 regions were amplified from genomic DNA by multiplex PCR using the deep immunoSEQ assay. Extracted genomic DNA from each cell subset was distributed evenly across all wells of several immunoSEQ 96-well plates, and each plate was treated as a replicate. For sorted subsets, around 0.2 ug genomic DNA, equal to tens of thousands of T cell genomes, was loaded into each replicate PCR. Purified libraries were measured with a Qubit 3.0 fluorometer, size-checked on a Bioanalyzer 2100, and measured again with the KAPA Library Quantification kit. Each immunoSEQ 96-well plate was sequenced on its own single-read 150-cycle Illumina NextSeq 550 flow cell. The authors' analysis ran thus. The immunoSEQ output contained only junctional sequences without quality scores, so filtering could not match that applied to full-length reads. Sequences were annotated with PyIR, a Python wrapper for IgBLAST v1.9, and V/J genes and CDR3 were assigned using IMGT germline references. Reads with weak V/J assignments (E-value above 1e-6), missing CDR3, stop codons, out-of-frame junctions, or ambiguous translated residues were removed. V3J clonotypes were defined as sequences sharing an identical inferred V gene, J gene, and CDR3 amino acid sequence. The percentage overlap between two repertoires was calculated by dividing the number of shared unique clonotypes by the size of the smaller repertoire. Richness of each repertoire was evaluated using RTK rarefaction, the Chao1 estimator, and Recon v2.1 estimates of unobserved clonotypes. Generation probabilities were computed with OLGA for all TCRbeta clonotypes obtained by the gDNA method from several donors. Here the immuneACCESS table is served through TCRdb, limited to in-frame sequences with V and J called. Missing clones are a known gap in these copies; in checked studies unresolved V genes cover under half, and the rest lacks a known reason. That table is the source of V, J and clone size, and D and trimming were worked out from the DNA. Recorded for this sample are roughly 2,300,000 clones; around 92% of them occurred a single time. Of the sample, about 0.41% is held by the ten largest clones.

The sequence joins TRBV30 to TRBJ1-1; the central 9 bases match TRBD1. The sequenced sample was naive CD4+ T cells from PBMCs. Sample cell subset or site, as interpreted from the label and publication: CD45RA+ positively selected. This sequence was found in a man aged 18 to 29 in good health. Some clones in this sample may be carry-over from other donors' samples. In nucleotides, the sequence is TGTGCCTGGGACAGGGGGTCCGGAAAGGGCACTGAAGCTTTCTTT. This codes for CAWDRGSGKGTEAFF.